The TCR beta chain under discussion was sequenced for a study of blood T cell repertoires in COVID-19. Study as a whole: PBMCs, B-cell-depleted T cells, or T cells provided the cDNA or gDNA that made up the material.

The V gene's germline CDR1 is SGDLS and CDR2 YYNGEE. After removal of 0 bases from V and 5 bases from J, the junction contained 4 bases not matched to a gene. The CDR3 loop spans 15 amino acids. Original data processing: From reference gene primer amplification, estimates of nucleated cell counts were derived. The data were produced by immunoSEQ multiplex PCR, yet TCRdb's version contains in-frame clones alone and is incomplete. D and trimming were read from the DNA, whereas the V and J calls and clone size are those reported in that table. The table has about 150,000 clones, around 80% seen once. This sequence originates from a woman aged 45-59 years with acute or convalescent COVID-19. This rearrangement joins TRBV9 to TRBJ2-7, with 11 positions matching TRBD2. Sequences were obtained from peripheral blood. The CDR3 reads CASSVVGGLADEQYF. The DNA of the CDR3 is TGTGCCAGCAGCGTAGTAGGGGGACTAGCGGACGAGCAGTACTTC.